Detailed here is one T cell receptor (beta chain). J gave up 5 bases and V 5 bases, and 6 bases lay outside the gene matches. This CDR3 has 14 amino acids. The germline gives CDR1 MNHEY, CDR2 SVGAGI. Assay used: immunoSEQ multiplex PCR; TCRdb lists only in-frame clones, some missing. The repertoire holds 70,000 to 95,000 clones, 85% to 95% seen once, with approximately 2.8% in the top ten. The data were obtained in a study of T cell changes during pregnancy in multiple sclerosis. The TCR sequence derives from a female donor in good health, enrolled as a control in a pregnancy study. Source: peripheral blood, taken after pregnancy. This chain connects TRBV6-5 to TRBJ2-5; 9 positions match TRBD1. The CDR3 region is CASSRTGVSETQYF. The CDR3 DNA reads TGTGCCAGCAGTAGGACAGGGGTGTCTGAGACCCAGTACTTC.